This T cell receptor (beta chain) emerged from a study of OX40 agonist ivuxolimab in advanced cancers. Overall study: Patients were infused with ivuxolimab every 2 weeks at 0.01 to 10 mg/kg. The group had a mean age of 60 years, ranged from roughly 23 to 90, and was roughly 80% male.

The V gene's germline CDR1 is KGHSH and CDR2 LQKENI. V was pared by 3 bases and J by 5 bases, with 10 bases between. The length of the CDR3 is 13 residues. This clone was detected only a few times. Produced via immunoSEQ multiplex PCR; TCRdb's table is partial and in-frame only. The sample consists of about 73,000 clones, 85% to 90% of them appearing once. Sequencing was performed on CD4+ or CD8+ T cells sorted from blood, taken in a trial of the OX40 agonist ivuxolimab. The origin of this receptor is an adult with an advanced solid tumor such as melanoma, head and neck, liver or kidney cancer. The V gene is TRBV18, the J gene TRBJ1-1, with D perhaps TRBD1 (5 bases). Here the CDR3 DNA reads TGTGCCAGCTCACCGAAGGGGCGGACTGAAGCTTTCTTT. This sequence encodes CASSPKGRTEAFF.